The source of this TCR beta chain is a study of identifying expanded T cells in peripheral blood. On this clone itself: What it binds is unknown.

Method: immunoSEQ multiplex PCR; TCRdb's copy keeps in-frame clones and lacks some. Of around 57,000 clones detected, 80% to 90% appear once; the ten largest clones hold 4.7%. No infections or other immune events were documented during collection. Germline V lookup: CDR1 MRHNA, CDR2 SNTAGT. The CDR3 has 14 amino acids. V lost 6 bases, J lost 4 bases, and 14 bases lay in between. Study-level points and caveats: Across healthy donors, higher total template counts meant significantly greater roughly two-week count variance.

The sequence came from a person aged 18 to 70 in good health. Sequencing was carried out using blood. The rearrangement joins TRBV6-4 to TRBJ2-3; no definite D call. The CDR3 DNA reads TGTGCCAGCAGAAAAAACTCCATCGCAGATACGCAGTATTTT. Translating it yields CASRKNSIADTQYF.